Detailed here is one T cell receptor (beta chain). This record belongs to a study of blood T cell repertoires in COVID-19. For the study at large: COVID-19 samples, acute and convalescent, were from the United States, Italy and Spain. The cDNA or gDNA used as material had been derived from T cells, B-cell-depleted T cells, or PBMCs.

Libraries were prepared by immunoSEQ multiplex PCR; TCRdb keeps only in-frame clonotypes and omits some of them. The sample carries 130,000 or so clones, around 88% recorded once. Input material: peripheral blood. This clonotype originated in a woman aged 55-75 years with acute or convalescent COVID-19.

The CDR3 nucleotides are TGTGCCAGCAGTGGAGCCGAGCTGACGGGGGATGAGCAGTTCTTC. Translating gives CASSGAELTGDEQFF. The V and J genes are TRBV2 and TRBJ2-1, with TRBD2 as a possible D gene (6 bases). Germline V gene lookup returns CDR1 SNHLY and CDR2 FYNNEI. The CDR3 covers 15 residues. V was pared by 4 bases and J by 8 bases, with 18 bases between. Based on the CDR3 plus reference TRBV2 and TRBJ2-1, the full variable domain is EPEVTQTPSHQVTQMGQEVILRCVPISNHLYFYWYRQILGQKVEFLVSFYNNEISEKSEIFDDQFSVERPDGSNFTLKIRSTKLEDSAMYFCASSGAELTGDEQFFGPGTRLTVL.